The subject of this entry is one T cell receptor beta chain. The assay was immunoSEQ multiplex PCR, and TCRdb's table has in-frame clones only and misses some. The sample lists around 21,000 clones, 84% seen once, with 11% to 15% in the top ten. The sample is drawn from a study of OX40 agonist ivuxolimab in advanced cancers. Study in general: Three patients responded partially, comprising one with hepatocellular carcinoma and two with cutaneous melanoma.

Trimming stripped 6 bases from V and 5 bases from J, with 7 bases between. The CDR3 has 12 amino acids. Looked up from germline, CDR1 is WSHSY and CDR2 is SAAADI. The input for sequencing was CD4+ or CD8+ T cells sorted from blood, taken in a trial of the OX40 agonist ivuxolimab. The chain joins TRBV10-2 to TRBJ2-2; D not resolved. This TCR derives from an adult with an advanced solid tumor such as melanoma, head and neck, liver or kidney cancer. The CDR3 reads CASRPPTGELFF. The CDR3 region has the DNA TGCGCCAGCAGACCTCCTACCGGGGAGCTGTTTTTT.